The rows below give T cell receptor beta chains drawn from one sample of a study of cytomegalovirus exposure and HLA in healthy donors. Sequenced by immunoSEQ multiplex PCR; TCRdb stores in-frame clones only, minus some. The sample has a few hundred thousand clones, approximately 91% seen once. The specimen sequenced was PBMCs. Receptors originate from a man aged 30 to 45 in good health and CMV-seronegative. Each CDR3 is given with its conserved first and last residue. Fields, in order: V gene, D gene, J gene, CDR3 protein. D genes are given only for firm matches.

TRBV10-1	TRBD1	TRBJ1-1	CASSESRQGNTEAFF
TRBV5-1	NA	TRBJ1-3	CASSLGSGPGVSSGNTIYF
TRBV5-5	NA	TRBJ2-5	CASSSLLKQETQYF
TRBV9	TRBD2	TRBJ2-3	CASSAGLAGGTDTQYF
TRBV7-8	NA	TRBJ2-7	CASSIFSNSYEQYF
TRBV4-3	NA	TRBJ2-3	CASSQGYSGTDTQYF
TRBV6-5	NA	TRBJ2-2	CASSYRGGGNTGELFF
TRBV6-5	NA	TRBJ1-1	CASSYSIGGIEAFF
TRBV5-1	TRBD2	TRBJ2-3	CASSLPQAGADTQYF
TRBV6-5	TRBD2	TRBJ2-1	CASSYSGGFSYNEQFF
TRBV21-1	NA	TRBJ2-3	CASNRGTQYF
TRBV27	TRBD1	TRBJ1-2	CASRHAGQGHYGYTF
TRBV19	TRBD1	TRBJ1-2	CASKLGQGNYGYTF
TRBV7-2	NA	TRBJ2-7	CASSRWATNYEQYF
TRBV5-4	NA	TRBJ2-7	CASSLFKGRDFSYEQYF
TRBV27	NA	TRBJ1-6	CASSLSRPGLVYSPLHF
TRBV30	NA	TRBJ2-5	CAWSTRQIQEAQYF
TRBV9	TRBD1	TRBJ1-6	CASSVGQGGSYNSPLHF
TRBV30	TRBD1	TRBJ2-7	CAWNLQGANGEQYF
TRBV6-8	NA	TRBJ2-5	CALEGQKIRETQYF
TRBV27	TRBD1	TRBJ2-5	CASRGPPGQGTQGTQYF
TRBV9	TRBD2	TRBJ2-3	CASSVGGGSTDTQYF
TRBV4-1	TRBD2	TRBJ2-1	CASSQASGGYNEQFF
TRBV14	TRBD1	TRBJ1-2	CASSRTGAIYGYTF
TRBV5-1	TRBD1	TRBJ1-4	CASSSQGQGEKLFF
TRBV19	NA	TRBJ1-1	CASSLSVTEAFF
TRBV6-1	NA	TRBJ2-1	CASSEAPRYNEQFF
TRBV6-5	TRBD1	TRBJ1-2	CASSPTGSYGYTF
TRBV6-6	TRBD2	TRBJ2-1	CASTRLAMNEQFF
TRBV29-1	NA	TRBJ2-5	CSVGQGSETQYF
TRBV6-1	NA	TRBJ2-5	CASSEVSSTRGETQYF
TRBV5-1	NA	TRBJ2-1	CASSLIQAHNEQFF
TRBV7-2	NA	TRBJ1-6	CASSLGQSRSYNSPLHF
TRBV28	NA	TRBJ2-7	CASSIAGANSYEQYF
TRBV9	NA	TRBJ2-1	CASSVAPAGTYNEQFF
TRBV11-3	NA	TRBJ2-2	CASSKGDNTGELFF
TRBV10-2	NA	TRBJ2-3	CASSDNSLLSTDTQYF
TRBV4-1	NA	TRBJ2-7	CASSQAGSPYEQYF
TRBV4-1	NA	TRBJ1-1	CASSQANSMNTEAFF
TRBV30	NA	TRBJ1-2	CAWSKNSIAYGYTF
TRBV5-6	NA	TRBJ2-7	CASSDSPGTGPYEQYF
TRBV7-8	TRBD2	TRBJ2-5	CASSLHSISGIQETQYF
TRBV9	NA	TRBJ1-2	CASSVALGGSRGYTF
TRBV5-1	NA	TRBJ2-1	CASSLASGPYNEQFF
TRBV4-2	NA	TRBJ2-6	CASSRGLALSGANVLTF